This T cell receptor beta chain was retrieved from a study of CD8 T cells in Susac syndrome. The CDR3 loop spans 13 amino acids. Germline V gene lookup returns CDR1 GTSNPN and CDR2 SVGIG (reference sequence). Trimming left V 1 base short and J 5 bases short, with 12 bases between. RNA was extracted with the RNeasy kit, and a quantity of about 0.45 to 1 ug was reverse transcribed using random hexamers. TCRdb used MiXCR to reprocess the immunoSEQ multiplex PCR reads, holding one entry per CDR3 protein. The sample holds 150,000 to 250,000 distinct CDR3 sequences, about 95% seen once. The chain combines TRBV30 with TRBJ2-7, with D unclear. The TCR originated in a human donor with multiple sclerosis. Material: CD4+ T cells from PBMCs. This chain's CDR3 is CAWSGQFLDEQYF. CDR3 in DNA: TGTGCCTGGAGTGGGCAGTTTTTGGACGAGCAGTACTTC.